This T cell receptor (beta chain) is from a study of cytomegalovirus exposure and HLA in healthy donors. Looking at the study overall: In an earlier analysis, around 120 million unique TCR beta sequences were found from 150 million to 200 million T cells. Overall study results and limits: Another analysis was done later, and it associated approximately 17,000 TCR beta sequences with HLA alleles at 0.05 false discovery rate. Among immune exposure information, only CMV serostatus was available.

PCR was performed using 60 Vbeta and 13 Jbeta primers. TCRdb's table, derived via immunoSEQ multiplex PCR, lists solely in-frame clones and lacks some. The repertoire holds over 80,000 clones, 73% seen once, with about 3.7% in the top ten. On this clone itself: The antigen is undetermined.

Sequences were obtained from PBMCs. The sequence was obtained from a man aged 35 to 55 in good health and CMV-seronegative.

The CDR3 here is CASRSRDRGRTDTQYF. CDR3 coding DNA: TGTGCCAGCAGATCTCGGGACAGGGGGCGCACAGATACGCAGTATTTT. This rearrangement joins TRBV13 to TRBJ2-3, with 12 bases identical to TRBD1. In germline, CDR1 is PRHDT, CDR2 FYEKMQ (reference sequence). V shed 6 bases and J 1 base; nucleotides not matched to a gene: 5. The CDR3 length is 16 residues.